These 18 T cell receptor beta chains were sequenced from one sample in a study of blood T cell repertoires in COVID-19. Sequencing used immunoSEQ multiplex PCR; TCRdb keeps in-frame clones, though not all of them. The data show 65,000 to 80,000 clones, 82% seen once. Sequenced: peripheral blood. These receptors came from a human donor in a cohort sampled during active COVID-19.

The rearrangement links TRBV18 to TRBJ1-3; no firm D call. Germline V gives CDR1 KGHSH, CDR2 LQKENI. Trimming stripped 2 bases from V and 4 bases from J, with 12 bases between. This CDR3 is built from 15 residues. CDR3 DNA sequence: TGTGCCAGCTCACCATTGCGGGATAGAGGAAACACCATATATTTT. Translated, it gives CASSPLRDRGNTIYF.

CDR3 coding DNA: TGCGCCAGCAGTGACTCGCGTCTTGGCAGGACCTACGAGCAGTACTTC. It is translated as CASSDSRLGRTYEQYF. The chain has TRBV10-2 and TRBJ2-7; D is undetermined. From germline, CDR1 is WSHSY and CDR2 SAAADI. Trimming removed 3 bases from V and 2 bases from J, with 17 bases in between. This CDR3 has 16 amino acids.

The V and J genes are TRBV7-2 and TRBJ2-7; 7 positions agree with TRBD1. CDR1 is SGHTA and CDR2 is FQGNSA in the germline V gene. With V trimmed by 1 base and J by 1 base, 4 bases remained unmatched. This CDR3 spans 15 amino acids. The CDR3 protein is CASSLDGTVSYEQYF. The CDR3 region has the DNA TGTGCCAGCAGCTTAGACGGGACAGTATCCTACGAGCAGTACTTC.

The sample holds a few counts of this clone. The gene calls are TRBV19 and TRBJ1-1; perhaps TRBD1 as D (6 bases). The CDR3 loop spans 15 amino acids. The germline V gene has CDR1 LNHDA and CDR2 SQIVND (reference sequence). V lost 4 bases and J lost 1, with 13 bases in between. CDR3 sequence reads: CASSTYRVGNTEAFF. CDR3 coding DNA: TGTGCCAGTAGTACATACAGGGTGGGGAACACTGAAGCTTTCTTT.

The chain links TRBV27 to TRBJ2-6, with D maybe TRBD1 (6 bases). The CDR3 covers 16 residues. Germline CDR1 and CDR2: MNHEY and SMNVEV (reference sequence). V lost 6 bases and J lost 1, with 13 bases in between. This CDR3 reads CASSESGVSGANVLTF. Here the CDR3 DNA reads TGTGCCAGCAGCGAGTCAGGGGTGTCTGGGGCCAACGTCCTGACTTTC.

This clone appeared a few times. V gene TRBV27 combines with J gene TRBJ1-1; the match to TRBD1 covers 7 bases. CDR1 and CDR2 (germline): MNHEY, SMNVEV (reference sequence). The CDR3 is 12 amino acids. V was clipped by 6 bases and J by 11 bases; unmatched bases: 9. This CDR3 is CASSDRVWRAFF. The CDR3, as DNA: TGTGCCAGCAGCGACAGGGTCTGGCGGGCTTTCTTT.

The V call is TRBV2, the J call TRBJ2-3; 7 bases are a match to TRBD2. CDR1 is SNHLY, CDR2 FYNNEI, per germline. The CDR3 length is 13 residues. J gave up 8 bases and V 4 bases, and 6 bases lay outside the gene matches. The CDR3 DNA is TGTGCCAGCAGTGGGGAGGGAGGCGGTACGCAGTATTTT. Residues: CASSGEGGGTQYF.

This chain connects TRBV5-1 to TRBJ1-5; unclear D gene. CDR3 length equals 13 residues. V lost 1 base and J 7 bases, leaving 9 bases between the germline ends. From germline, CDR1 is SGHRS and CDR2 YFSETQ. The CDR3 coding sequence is TGCGCCAGCAGCTTGACCGGCGGACAGCCCCAGCATTTT. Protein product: CASSLTGGQPQHF.

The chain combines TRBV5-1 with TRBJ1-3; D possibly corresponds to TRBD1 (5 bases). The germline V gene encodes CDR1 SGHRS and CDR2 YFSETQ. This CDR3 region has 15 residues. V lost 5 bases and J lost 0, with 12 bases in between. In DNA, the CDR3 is TGCGCCAGCAGGCCCACGGGGGTCTCTGGAAACACCATATATTTT. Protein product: CASRPTGVSGNTIYF. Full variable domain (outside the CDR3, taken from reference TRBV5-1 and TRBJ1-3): KAGVTQTPRYLIKTRGQQVTLSCSPISGHRSVSWYQQTPGQGLQFLFEYFSETQRNKGNFPGRFSGRQFSNSRSEMNVSTLELGDSALYLCASRPTGVSGNTIYFGEGSWLTVV.

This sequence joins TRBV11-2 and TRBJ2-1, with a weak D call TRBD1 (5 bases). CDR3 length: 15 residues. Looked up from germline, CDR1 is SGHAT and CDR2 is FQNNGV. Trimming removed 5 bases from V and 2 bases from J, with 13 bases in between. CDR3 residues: CASSRGPGPYNEQFF. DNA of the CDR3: TGTGCCAGCAGCCGCGGTCCAGGGCCCTACAATGAGCAGTTCTTC.

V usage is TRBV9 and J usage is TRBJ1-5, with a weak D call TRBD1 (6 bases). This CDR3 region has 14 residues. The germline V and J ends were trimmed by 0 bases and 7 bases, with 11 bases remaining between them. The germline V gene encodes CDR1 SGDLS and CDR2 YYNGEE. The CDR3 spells CASSVGAGDQPQHF. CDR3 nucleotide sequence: TGTGCCAGCAGCGTAGGAGCAGGGGACCAGCCCCAGCATTTT.

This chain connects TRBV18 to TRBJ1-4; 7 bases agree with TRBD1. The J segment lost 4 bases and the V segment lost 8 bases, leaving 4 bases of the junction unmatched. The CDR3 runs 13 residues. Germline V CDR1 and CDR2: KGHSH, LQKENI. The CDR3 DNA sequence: TGTGCCAGCGCGCCAGGGGGTAATGAAAAACTGTTTTTT. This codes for CASAPGGNEKLFF.

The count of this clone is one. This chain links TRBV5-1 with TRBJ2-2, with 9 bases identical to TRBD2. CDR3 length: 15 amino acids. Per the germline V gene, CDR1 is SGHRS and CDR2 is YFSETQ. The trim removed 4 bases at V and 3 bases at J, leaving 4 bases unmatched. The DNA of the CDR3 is TGCGCCAGCAGCATTAGCGGGGGCGACACCGGGGAGCTGTTTTTT. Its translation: CASSISGGDTGELFF. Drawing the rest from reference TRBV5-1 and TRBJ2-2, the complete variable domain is KAGVTQTPRYLIKTRGQQVTLSCSPISGHRSVSWYQQTPGQGLQFLFEYFSETQRNKGNFPGRFSGRQFSNSRSEMNVSTLELGDSALYLCASSISGGDTGELFFGEGSRLTVL.

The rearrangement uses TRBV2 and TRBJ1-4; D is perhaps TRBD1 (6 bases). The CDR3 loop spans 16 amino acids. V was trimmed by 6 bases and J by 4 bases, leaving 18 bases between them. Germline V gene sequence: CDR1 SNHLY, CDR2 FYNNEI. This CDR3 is CASRRGTGRGNEKLFF. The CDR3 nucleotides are TGTGCCAGCAGGAGAGGGACGGGCAGGGGTAATGAAAAACTGTTTTTT.

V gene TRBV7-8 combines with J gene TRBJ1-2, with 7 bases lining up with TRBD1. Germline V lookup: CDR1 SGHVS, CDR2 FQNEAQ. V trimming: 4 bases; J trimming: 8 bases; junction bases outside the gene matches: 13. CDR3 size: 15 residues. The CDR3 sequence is CASSSDRVPVSGYTF. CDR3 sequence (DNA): TGTGCCAGCAGCTCAGACAGGGTACCAGTATCGGGCTACACCTTC.

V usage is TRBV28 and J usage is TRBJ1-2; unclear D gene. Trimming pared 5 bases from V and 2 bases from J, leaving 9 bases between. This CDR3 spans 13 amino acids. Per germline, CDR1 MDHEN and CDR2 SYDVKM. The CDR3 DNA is TGTGCCAGCAGTAACGGCGGAAACTATGGCTACACCTTC. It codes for CASSNGGNYGYTF.

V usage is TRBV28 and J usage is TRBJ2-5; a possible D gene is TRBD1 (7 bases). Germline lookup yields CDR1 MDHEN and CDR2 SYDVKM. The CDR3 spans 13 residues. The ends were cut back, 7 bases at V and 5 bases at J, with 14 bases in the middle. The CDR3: CASKGAGRETQYF. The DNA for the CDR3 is TGTGCCAGCAAGGGGGCGGGGCGGGAGACCCAGTACTTC. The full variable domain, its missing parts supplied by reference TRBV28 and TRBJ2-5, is DVKVTQSSRYLVKRTGEKVFLECVQDMDHENMFWYRQDPGLGLRLIYFSYDVKMKEKGDIPEGYSVSREKKERFSLILESASTNQTSMYLCASKGAGRETQYFGPGTRLLVL.

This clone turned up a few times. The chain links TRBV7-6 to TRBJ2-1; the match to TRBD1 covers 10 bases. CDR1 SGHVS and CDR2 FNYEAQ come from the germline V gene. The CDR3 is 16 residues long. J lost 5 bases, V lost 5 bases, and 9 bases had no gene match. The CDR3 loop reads CASSPPGQGLNNEQFF. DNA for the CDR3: TGTGCCAGCAGCCCACCGGGACAGGGGTTAAACAATGAGCAGTTCTTC.